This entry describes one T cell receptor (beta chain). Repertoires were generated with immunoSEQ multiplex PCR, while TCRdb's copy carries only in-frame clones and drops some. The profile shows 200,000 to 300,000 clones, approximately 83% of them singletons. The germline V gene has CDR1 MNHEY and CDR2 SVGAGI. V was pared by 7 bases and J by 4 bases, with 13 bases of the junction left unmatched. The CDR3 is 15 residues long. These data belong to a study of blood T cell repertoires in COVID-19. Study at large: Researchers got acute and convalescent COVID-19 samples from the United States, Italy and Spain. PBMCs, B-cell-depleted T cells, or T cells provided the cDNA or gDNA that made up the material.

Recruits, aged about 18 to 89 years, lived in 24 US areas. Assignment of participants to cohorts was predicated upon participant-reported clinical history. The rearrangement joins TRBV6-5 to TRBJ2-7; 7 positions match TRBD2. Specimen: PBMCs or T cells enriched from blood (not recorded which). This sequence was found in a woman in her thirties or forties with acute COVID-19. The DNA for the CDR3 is TGTGCCAGCAACGACGGGACTACTGGCCCTTACGAGCAGTACTTC. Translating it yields CASNDGTTGPYEQYF.